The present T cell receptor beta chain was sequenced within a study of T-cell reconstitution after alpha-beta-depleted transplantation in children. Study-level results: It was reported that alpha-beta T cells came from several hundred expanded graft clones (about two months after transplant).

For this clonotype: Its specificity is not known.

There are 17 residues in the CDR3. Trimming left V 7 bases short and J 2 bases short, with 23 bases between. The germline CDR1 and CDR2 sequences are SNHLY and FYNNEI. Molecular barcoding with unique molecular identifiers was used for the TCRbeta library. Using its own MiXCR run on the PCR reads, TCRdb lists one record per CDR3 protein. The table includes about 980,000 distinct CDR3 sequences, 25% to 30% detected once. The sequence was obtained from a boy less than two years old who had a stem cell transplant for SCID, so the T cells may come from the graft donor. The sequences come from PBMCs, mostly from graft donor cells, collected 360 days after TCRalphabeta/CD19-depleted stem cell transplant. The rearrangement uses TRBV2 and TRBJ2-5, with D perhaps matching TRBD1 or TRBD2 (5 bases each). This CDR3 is CASNSAGNWGPQETQYF. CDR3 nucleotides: TGTGCCAGCAATTCCGCGGGCAACTGGGGCCCACAAGAGACCCAGTACTTC. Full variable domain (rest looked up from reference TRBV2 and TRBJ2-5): EPEVTQTPSHQVTQMGQEVILRCVPISNHLYFYWYRQILGQKVEFLVSFYNNEISEKSEIFDDQFSVERPDGSNFTLKIRSTKLEDSAMYFCASNSAGNWGPQETQYFGPGTRLLVL.